The 30 T cell receptor beta chains below all came from one sample that was sequenced in a study of response to subunit inactivated influenza vaccine. A single record per CDR3 protein comes from TCRdb applying MiXCR to the RT-PCR reads. The repertoire holds 170,000 or so distinct CDR3 sequences, with about 10% as singletons. The specimen was CD8+ T cells sorted from PBMCs, collected less than 30 months after vaccination. The receptor source for this set is a man in his fifties or sixties who received an inactivated influenza vaccine.

V gene TRBV9 combines with J gene TRBJ2-6, with D perhaps matching TRBD1 (6 bases). The V end lost 8 bases, the J end lost 0 bases, and 18 bases lay between the germline ends. There are 17 residues in the CDR3. Germline lookup yields CDR1 SGDLS and CDR2 YYNGEE. The CDR3 DNA follows: TGTGCCAGTCACCGACAGGCCTCGCCCTCTGGGGCCAACGTCCTGACTTTC. Protein product: CASHRQASPSGANVLTF.

In this sample, this clonotype turned up a few times. The CDR3: CASSQYQQTYEQYF. CDR3 nucleotide sequence: TGTGCCAGCAGCCAGTACCAACAGACCTACGAGCAGTACTTC. The chain joins TRBV3-1 to TRBJ2-7; D call uncertain. The CDR3 runs 14 residues. CDR1 and CDR2 from the germline V gene are LGHDT and YNNKEL (reference sequence). Trimming removed 3 bases at V and 2 bases at J, with 11 bases between.

This clonotype was counted ten times or more. The J gene is TRBJ2-5, the V gene TRBV30, with a tentative D call TRBD2 (6 bases). The germline V and J ends were trimmed by 0 bases and 4 bases, with 18 bases remaining between them. This CDR3 has 16 residues. Germline V lookup: CDR1 GTSNPN, CDR2 SVGIG (reference sequence). The CDR3 DNA reads as TGTGCCTGGAGTGTAGGTTCGAGGAGGGGAGGAGAGACCCAGTACTTC. It yields the protein CAWSVGSRRGGETQYF.

This clonotype was detected only a few times. V gene TRBV12-3 or TRBV12-4 combines with J gene TRBJ2-1; D unclear. The CDR3 extends over 13 amino acids. The V end was cut by 7 bases, the J end by 4 bases, with 11 bases between. Here the CDR3 reads CASTKDWYNEQFF. In nucleotides, the CDR3 is TGTGCCAGCACCAAGGATTGGTACAATGAGCAGTTCTTC.

This clonotype was recorded many times. The genes are TRBV4-2 and TRBJ1-4; D is perhaps TRBD1 (6 bases). The germline V gene has CDR1 LGHNA and CDR2 YNFKEQ. The germline V and J ends were trimmed by 0 bases and 4 bases, with 12 bases remaining between them. The CDR3 runs to 16 residues. The CDR3 sequence is CASSQDFRTVNEKLFF. The CDR3 DNA is TGTGCCAGCAGCCAAGATTTTAGGACAGTTAATGAAAAACTGTTTTTT.

This clonotype showed up just a few times. The chain employs TRBV10-3 and TRBJ2-1; 8 positions match TRBD2. The CDR3 has 13 amino acids. J lost 7 bases, V lost 10 bases, and 9 bases had no gene match. From germline, CDR1 is ENHRY and CDR2 SYGVKD. The CDR3: CATAPGLVNEQFF. In nucleotides, the CDR3 is TGTGCCACCGCTCCGGGACTAGTAAATGAGCAGTTCTTC.

This clonotype has just a few counts. J is TRBJ2-5 and V is TRBV5-1; 10 nucleotides agree with TRBD1. The V segment lost 1 base and the J segment 5 bases; nucleotides outside the gene matches: 5. This CDR3 is built from 15 residues. The germline V gene encodes CDR1 SGHRS and CDR2 YFSETQ. In DNA form, the CDR3 reads TGCGCCAGCAGCTTGCGGACAGGGGGTTCTGAGACCCAGTACTTC. As protein: CASSLRTGGSETQYF.

The chain couples TRBV7-9 to TRBJ2-2, with unresolved D. This CDR3 region has 10 residues. Looked up from germline, CDR1 is SEHNR and CDR2 is FQNEAQ (reference sequence). Trimming took 6 bases from V and 6 from J, leaving 2 bases between them. CDR3 loop: CASRPGELFF. CDR3 sequence (DNA): TGTGCCAGCAGGCCCGGGGAGCTGTTTTTT.

This clonotype was counted at least ten times. The rearrangement links TRBV20-1 to TRBJ2-1; 7 bases are a match to TRBD2. CDR3 length equals 16 residues. Germline V gene sequence: CDR1 DFQATT, CDR2 SNEGSKA (reference sequence). V lost 1 base, J lost 4 bases, and 10 bases stayed unmatched. The CDR3 sequence is CSARGFAGVFYNEQFF. The DNA of the CDR3 is TGCAGTGCTAGAGGGTTTGCGGGAGTTTTTTACAATGAGCAGTTCTTC.

In DNA form, the CDR3 reads TGTGCCAGCAGTGCATGGAGCGGGTTCACAGATACGCAGTATTTT. Its translation: CASSAWSGFTDTQYF. This chain links TRBV2 with TRBJ2-3; D is possibly TRBD2 (6 bases). The CDR3 has 15 amino acids. Germline assignment: CDR1 SNHLY and CDR2 FYNNEI. V lost 4 bases and J lost 2, with 13 bases in between. Using reference TRBV2 and TRBJ2-3 for the parts outside the CDR3, the full variable domain is EPEVTQTPSHQVTQMGQEVILRCVPISNHLYFYWYRQILGQKVEFLVSFYNNEISEKSEIFDDQFSVERPDGSNFTLKIRSTKLEDSAMYFCASSAWSGFTDTQYFGPGTRLTVL.

The chain employs TRBV9 and TRBJ2-1, with 12 bases that match TRBD2. In germline, CDR1 is SGDLS, CDR2 YYNGEE. After removal of 0 bases from V and 8 bases from J, the junction contained 12 bases not matched to a gene. The length of the CDR3 is 18 residues. The DNA of the CDR3 is TGTGCCAGCAGCGTAGCTAGCGGGAGGGCCGTTGATGTCTATGAGCAGTTCTTC. The encoded protein is CASSVASGRAVDVYEQFF.

The J gene is TRBJ2-7, the V gene TRBV14; 9 bases match TRBD1. Per germline, CDR1 SGHDN and CDR2 FVKESK. The CDR3 covers 15 residues. V lost 0 bases and J lost 2; bases outside the gene matches: 2. Here the CDR3 reads CASSQEGQGAYEQYF. CDR3 bases: TGTGCCAGCAGCCAAGAGGGACAGGGCGCCTACGAGCAGTACTTC.

This clonotype was seen more than once but under ten times. The rearrangement links TRBV29-1 to TRBJ2-7; possible D gene TRBD2, 6 bases. Germline CDR1 reads SQVTM; CDR2 reads ANQGSEA. CDR3 size: 18 residues. V gave up 0 bases and J gave up 4 bases, with 25 bases separating them. The CDR3 loop is CSVEDPGSSVPGAYEQYF. The CDR3 DNA follows: TGCAGCGTTGAAGATCCCGGGAGTTCGGTCCCGGGAGCATACGAGCAGTACTTC.

A few counts support this clonotype. The CDR3 DNA reads TGTGCCAGCGGGGAGTACAGGGCCCTAGATACGCAGTATTTT. This encodes CASGEYRALDTQYF. The chain employs TRBV28 and TRBJ2-3, with D possibly TRBD1 on 6 matching bases. V was clipped by 8 bases and J by 5 bases, with 17 bases between them. The CDR3 sequence is 14 residues long. Germline V gene sequence: CDR1 MDHEN, CDR2 SYDVKM.

This clonotype was detected only a few times. The rearrangement joins TRBV3-1 to TRBJ2-4; tentatively, D is TRBD2 (6 bases). The CDR3 contains 14 residues. Trimming shortened V by 5 bases and J by 7 bases, and 15 bases separated the two germline ends. Germline values: CDR1 LGHDT, CDR2 YNNKEL (reference sequence). The CDR3: CASSSDLRGNIQYF. For the CDR3, the DNA is TGTGCCAGCAGCTCAGACCTCCGGGGGAACATTCAGTACTTC.

This clonotype appeared a few times. V gene TRBV7-9 combines with J gene TRBJ2-7, with TRBD1 matching 7 bases. The ends lost 5 bases at V and 7 bases at J; junction bases unmatched: 14. CDR1 SEHNR and CDR2 FQNEAQ come from the germline V gene (reference sequence). There are 15 residues in the CDR3. DNA for the CDR3: TGTGCCAGCAGCCCCCGGGACAGCTTCTCGAGTGAGCAGTACTTC. Its translation is CASSPRDSFSSEQYF.

In this sample, this clonotype turned up many times. This chain connects TRBV5-1 to TRBJ2-7; 7 bases map to TRBD2. V was clipped by 0 bases and J by 4 bases; unmatched bases: 4. The CDR3 is 14 amino acids. The germline V gene encodes CDR1 SGHRS and CDR2 YFSETQ. The CDR3 here is CASSLGLASYEQYF. CDR3 in DNA: TGCGCCAGCAGCTTGGGACTAGCCTCGTACGAGCAGTACTTC.

Only a few counts were recorded for this clonotype. The rearrangement links TRBV6-5 to TRBJ1-2; D gene ambiguous. With 4 bases removed from V and 3 bases from J, the gap between germline ends came to 6 bases. Germline assignment: CDR1 MNHEY and CDR2 SVGAGI. This CDR3 region has 12 residues. CDR3 coding DNA: TGTGCCAGCAGTTCTGAGTACTATGGCTACACCTTC. The encoded protein is CASSSEYYGYTF.

This clonotype was recorded at least ten times. This rearrangement joins TRBV7-9 to TRBJ2-5; TRBD1 agrees at 8 bases. CDR1 and CDR2 (germline): SEHNR, FQNEAQ (reference sequence). Trimming cost V 3 bases and J 1 base; bases outside gene matches: 7. CDR3 size: 16 residues. Written as DNA, the CDR3 is TGTGCCAGCAGCTTTATCGGAGACAGGGGCCAAGAGACCCAGTACTTC. Protein: CASSFIGDRGQETQYF. The entire variable domain, with the rest obtained from reference TRBV7-9 and TRBJ2-5, is as follows: DTGVSQNPRHKITKRGQNVTFRCDPISEHNRLYWYRQTLGQGPEFLTYFQNEAQLEKSRLLSDRFSAERPKGSFSTLEIQRTEQGDSAMYLCASSFIGDRGQETQYFGPGTRLLVL.

The chain carries TRBV9 and TRBJ2-5; 7 bases fit TRBD2. The CDR3 contains 15 residues. Per the germline V gene, CDR1 is SGDLS and CDR2 is YYNGEE. V was pared by 0 bases and J by 0 bases, with 2 bases of the junction left unmatched. CDR3 residues: CASSVGLADQETQYF. Here the CDR3 DNA reads TGTGCCAGCAGCGTAGGTCTAGCGGACCAAGAGACCCAGTACTTC.

There are a few counts of this clonotype. This sequence joins TRBV15 and TRBJ2-5, with 9 bases lining up with TRBD1. This CDR3 is 15 amino acids long. V gave up 8 bases and J gave up 4 bases; unmatched junction bases: 11. In germline, CDR1 is LNHNV, CDR2 YYDKDF (reference sequence). DNA of the CDR3: TGTGCCACCCGACCGGGACAGGGAATGACAGAGACCCAGTACTTC. Encoded protein: CATRPGQGMTETQYF.

The chain is built from TRBV20-1 and TRBJ2-5; 8 positions agree with TRBD2. Per the germline V gene, CDR1 is DFQATT and CDR2 is SNEGSKA (reference sequence). V lost 5 bases, J lost 2 bases, and 10 bases stayed unmatched. CDR3 length equals 15 residues. The CDR3 region has the DNA TGCAGTGCTGCCGGCCGGGGGGGGTTACAAGAGACCCAGTACTTC. Its translation: CSAAGRGGLQETQYF.

The rearrangement uses TRBV4-1 and TRBJ2-5, with 9 bases identical to TRBD2. CDR3 size: 17 residues. Looked up from germline, CDR1 is MGHRA and CDR2 is YSYEKL. J lost 3 bases, V lost 1 base, and 9 bases had no gene match. Written as DNA, the CDR3 is TGCGCCAGCAGCCAAGGCGGGGTAGCGGGGGACAAAGAGACCCAGTACTTC. Translating it yields CASSQGGVAGDKETQYF.

This sequence joins TRBV29-1 and TRBJ2-7; 9 positions agree with TRBD1. J was trimmed by 4 bases and V by 4 bases; bases with no gene match: 5. The CDR3 consists of 13 residues. Germline-derived CDR1 and CDR2 are SQVTM and ANQGSEA. In nucleotides, the CDR3 is TGCAGCGTTGTGGACAGGGGAGAATACGAGCAGTACTTC. This encodes CSVVDRGEYEQYF.

The V and J genes are TRBV5-1 and TRBJ2-1, with 11 bases that match TRBD2. With 0 bases clipped from V and 8 bases from J, the junction kept 10 bases outside the gene matches. There are 17 residues in the CDR3. Germline V gene data show CDR1 as SGHRS and CDR2 as YFSETQ. CDR3 region: CASSLALAGGPPDEQFF. CDR3 coding DNA: TGCGCCAGCAGCTTGGCCCTAGCGGGAGGCCCACCTGATGAGCAGTTCTTC.

This chain links TRBV4-1 with TRBJ2-7; D perhaps matches TRBD2 (5 bases). V was cut by 3 bases and J by 4 bases, with 10 bases left in between. The CDR3 spans 13 residues. Germline V gene sequence: CDR1 MGHRA, CDR2 YSYEKL. The CDR3 reads CASSQTWEYEQYF. CDR3 DNA sequence: TGCGCCAGCAGCCAGACTTGGGAGTACGAGCAGTACTTC.

Regarding this clonotype: A junction end diverges from the germline sequence, so it may reflect a read error. The chain links TRBV7-9 to TRBJ2-7, with 12 bases lining up with TRBD2. The CDR3 length is 16 residues. From germline, CDR1 is SEHNR and CDR2 FQNEAQ (reference sequence). DNA of the CDR3: TGTGCCAGCAGCTTTATAACTAGCGGGGGGACCTACGTGCAGTACTTC. It encodes CASSFITSGGTYVQYF. Full variable domain (outside the CDR3, taken from reference TRBV7-9 and TRBJ2-7): DTGVSQNPRHKITKRGQNVTFRCDPISEHNRLYWYRQTLGQGPEFLTYFQNEAQLEKSRLLSDRFSAERPKGSFSTLEIQRTEQGDSAMYLCASSFITSGGTYVQYFGPGTRLTVT.

This clonotype was recorded at least ten times. The V call is TRBV7-9, the J call TRBJ2-4, with D possibly TRBD2 on 6 matching bases. V gave up 3 bases and J gave up 2 bases, with 11 bases separating them. The CDR3 is 15 amino acids. Germline V gene lookup returns CDR1 SEHNR and CDR2 FQNEAQ (reference sequence). The CDR3 nucleotides read TGTGCCAGCAGCTTGCTGGGGGGTACCAAAAACATTCAGTACTTC. Protein: CASSLLGGTKNIQYF.

There are a few counts of this clonotype. The chain links TRBV6-1 to TRBJ2-1; the match to TRBD2 covers 15 bases. J lost 8 bases, V lost 5 bases, and 7 bases had no gene match. The CDR3 is 16 amino acids. The germline gives CDR1 MNHNS, CDR2 SASEGT. CDR3 DNA sequence: TGTGCCAGCAGTACAGGACTAGCGGGAGGGTGGGATGAGCAGTTCTTC. It translates to CASSTGLAGGWDEQFF.

This clonotype was counted a few times. J is TRBJ2-7 and V is TRBV29-1, with 8 bases aligning to TRBD1. The CDR3 is made up of 13 amino acids. Trimming at V came to 4 bases and at J to 5 bases, leaving 7 bases not matched to a gene. From germline, CDR1 is SQVTM and CDR2 ANQGSEA. CDR3 loop: CSVASGQGNEQYF. The CDR3 DNA sequence: TGCAGCGTTGCAAGCGGACAGGGCAACGAGCAGTACTTC.